The rows below give T cell receptor beta chains drawn from one sample of a study of shared clonotypes between healthy human individuals. Some clones are missing from TCRdb's copy, which holds only in-frame ones; the method was immunoSEQ multiplex PCR. Seen here are about 2.3 million clones, roughly 93% observed once, and the top ten hold around 0.4%. The source material was naive CD4+ T cells from PBMCs. Receptors originate from a man aged 18 to 29 in good health. Some clones in this sample may be carry-over from other donors' samples. The CDR3 runs from the conserved cysteine through the conserved F or W. D genes are given only for firm matches. Clone size, where shown, is once, few, many, or a class for clones that have expanded.

TRBJ2-2,TRBV27,TRBD1,-,16,CASSPRWTGDTGELFF,TGTGCCAGCAGTCCCCGTTGGACAGGGGACACCGGGGAGCTGTTTTTT
TRBJ2-3,TRBV28,TRBD1,-,17,CASTTGGAGPSTDTQYF,TGTGCCAGCACCACAGGGGGTGCGGGCCCTAGCACAGATACGCAGTATTTT
TRBJ2-7,TRBV19,-,-,15,CASRTPSPSSYEQYF,TGTGCCAGTAGAACCCCGAGTCCTAGCTCCTACGAGCAGTACTTC
TRBJ1-1,TRBV2,-,-,14,CASSERQANTEAFF,TGTGCCAGCAGTGAGCGGCAGGCGAACACTGAAGCTTTCTTT
TRBJ2-1,TRBV4-3,TRBD1,-,18,CASSQDMVGTGGYNEQFF,TGCGCCAGCAGCCAAGATATGGTCGGGACAGGGGGCTACAATGAGCAGTTCTTC
TRBJ2-7,TRBV11-2,-,-,15,CASRSLRDQGYEQYF,TGTGCCAGCAGATCCCTCCGAGATCAGGGCTACGAGCAGTACTTC
TRBJ2-2,TRBV7-9,TRBD2,-,17,CASSLGLTSGVTGELFF,TGTGCCAGCAGCTTAGGACTGACTAGCGGTGTCACCGGGGAGCTGTTTTTT
TRBJ2-6,TRBV5-1,TRBD1,-,19,CASSYDRGSYLSGANVLTF,TGCGCCAGCAGCTATGACAGGGGGTCTTATTTATCTGGGGCCAACGTCCTGACTTTC
TRBJ1-4,TRBV4-1,-,-,15,CASSNPGQTNEKLFF,TGCGCCAGCAGCAACCCGGGACAAACTAATGAAAAACTGTTTTTT
TRBJ2-3,TRBV15,-,-,12,CATSGSTSTQYF,TGTGCCACCAGCGGAAGCACCTCTACGCAGTATTTT
TRBJ2-5,TRBV5-4,-,-,16,CASSPGGRVGGETQYF,TGTGCCAGCAGCCCCGGTGGGCGAGTGGGCGGGGAGACCCAGTACTTC
TRBJ2-1,TRBV5-1,-,-,14,CASSLEGSYNEQFF,TGCGCCAGCAGCTTGGAGGGATCCTACAATGAGCAGTTCTTC
TRBJ2-2,TRBV7-8,-,-,12,CASSWTGRELFF,TGTGCCAGCAGCTGGACCGGGCGGGAGCTGTTTTTT
TRBJ1-2,TRBV20-1,-,-,11,CSAKGGHGYTF,TGCAGTGCTAAGGGGGGTCATGGCTACACCTTC
TRBJ1-1,TRBV5-1,-,-,15,CASSLGGGIITEAFF,TGCGCCAGCAGCTTGGGAGGGGGGATAATCACTGAAGCTTTCTTT
TRBJ1-3,TRBV30,-,few,13,CAWSVIPGNTIYF,TGTGCCTGGAGTGTGATACCCGGAAACACCATATATTTT
TRBJ1-4,TRBV27,TRBD1,-,16,CASSKLQGATNEKLFF,TGTGCCAGCAGTAAATTACAGGGGGCGACTAATGAAAAACTGTTTTTT